The clone carrying this T cell receptor (beta chain) was picked up a small number of times. Its antigen is not known. The sample belongs to a study of post-analysis software for immune sequencing data. Study as a whole: Several disease courses (relapsing-remitting, secondary progressive and progressive-relapsing) of multiple sclerosis were included. Overall study results and limits: Patients showed TRBV5-6, TRBV5-1 and TRBV20-1 among five TRBV segments more frequent than in controls. Diversity measured as normalized Chao1 was significantly lower in multiple sclerosis patients than in controls.

CDR1 is DFQATT and CDR2 is SNEGSKA in the germline V gene (reference sequence). The CDR3 has 12 amino acids. The V and J ends lost 2 bases and 5 bases respectively, with 8 bases between them. Presence of unique molecular identifiers characterized the TCR beta cDNA libraries. One entry per CDR3 protein results from TCRdb running MiXCR on the PCR reads. Of around 500,000 distinct CDR3 sequences listed, roughly 34% were seen once; the top ten hold around 6%. Sequencing input: blood. The chain uses TRBV20-1 and TRBJ2-3, with D possibly being TRBD2 (5 bases). This receptor was identified in a girl aged 2-17 years with multiple sclerosis. The CDR3 spells CSARLAGDTQYF. The CDR3 DNA follows: TGCAGTGCTAGACTAGCAGGAGATACGCAGTATTTT.